A single sample is the source of the 27 T cell receptor beta chains below, sequenced in a study of blood T cell repertoires in COVID-19. This table comes from immunoSEQ multiplex PCR, and its TCRdb copy is limited to in-frame clones, with some not included. The sample has around 97,000 clones, approximately 84% seen once. Sequences were obtained from peripheral blood. The receptor set was obtained from a human donor in a cohort sampled during active or convalescent COVID-19.

Notes on this clone: Additional DNA sequences in this sample encode the identical CDR3. The genes are TRBV28 and TRBJ1-5; D is unclear. The germline gives CDR1 MDHEN, CDR2 SYDVKM. Deletions cut 2 bases from V and 2 bases from J, with 7 bases between. This CDR3 region has 14 residues. In DNA form, the CDR3 reads TGTGCCAGCAGTTTAGGGAGTCGCAATCAGCCCCAGCATTTT. Translating gives CASSLGSRNQPQHF.

The V gene is TRBV21-1, the J gene TRBJ1-1. TRBV21-1 is noted as a pseudogene. The CDR3 consists of 18 residues. The CDR3 sequence: CASSIPATPDGENTEAFF. Written as DNA, the CDR3 is TGTGCCAGCAGCATTCCCGCTACACCCGACGGGGAGAACACTGAAGCTTTCTTT.

CDR3 DNA: TGTGCCAGCACCTTACAGGGGGGTCAGCCCCAGCATTTT. As protein: CASTLQGGQPQHF. The chain is built from TRBV6-5 and TRBJ1-5; TRBD1 aligns across 8 bases. Trimming at V came to 7 bases and at J to 6 bases, leaving 5 bases not matched to a gene. CDR1 and CDR2 (germline): MNHEY, SVGAGI. The CDR3 consists of 13 residues.

This clone was seen a few times. V and J are TRBV28 and TRBJ1-6; 9 bases line up with TRBD1. This CDR3 has 14 residues. Trimming removed 5 bases from V and 10 bases from J; junction bases left unmatched: 6. Per germline, CDR1 MDHEN and CDR2 SYDVKM. In nucleotides, the CDR3 is TGTGCCAGCAGTCCCACAGGGGGCGGGTCACCCCTCCACTTT. It specifies CASSPTGGGSPLHF. Full variable domain (remainder filled in from reference TRBV28 and TRBJ1-6): DVKVTQSSRYLVKRTGEKVFLECVQDMDHENMFWYRQDPGLGLRLIYFSYDVKMKEKGDIPEGYSVSREKKERFSLILESASTNQTSMYLCASSPTGGGSPLHFGNGTRLTVT.

The table lists this clone with a few counts. The chain links TRBV5-1 to TRBJ1-3; unclear D gene. This CDR3 is 16 amino acids long. The V end was cut by 4 bases, the J end by 0 bases, with 14 bases between. CDR1 is SGHRS, CDR2 YFSETQ, per germline. The CDR3 sequence: CASSPAVQHSGNTIYF. The CDR3 nucleotides are TGCGCCAGCAGCCCGGCGGTACAACACTCTGGAAACACCATATATTTT.

The V call is TRBV11-2, the J call TRBJ2-3; the D gene is possibly TRBD2 (6 bases). The CDR3 totals 11 residues. Germline V gene data show CDR1 as SGHAT and CDR2 as FQNNGV. The ends were cut back, 6 bases at V and 8 bases at J, with 9 bases in the middle. The CDR3 DNA is TGTGCCAGCAGTACCGGGAGTACGCAGTATTTT. The encoded protein is CASSTGSTQYF.

The gene calls are TRBV9 and TRBJ2-3; a weak D match, TRBD2 (6 bases). The CDR3 runs to 14 residues. V was trimmed by 0 bases and J by 6 bases, leaving 11 bases between them. From germline, CDR1 is SGDLS and CDR2 YYNGEE. CDR3 nucleotides: TGTGCCAGCAGCGTAGCCGGGGACTTGGATACGCAGTATTTT. Translating it yields CASSVAGDLDTQYF.

This chain connects TRBV28 to TRBJ1-2, with D unclear. The V end was cut by 3 bases, the J end by 4 bases, with 9 bases between. Germline V gene lookup returns CDR1 MDHEN and CDR2 SYDVKM. This CDR3 is 13 amino acids long. Here the CDR3 reads CASSFSGSYGYTF. The CDR3 DNA sequence: TGTGCCAGCAGTTTTTCCGGGTCCTATGGCTACACCTTC.

This clone was seen once. V gene TRBV3-1 (or the pseudogene TRBV3-2) combines with J gene TRBJ1-1; the D gene is possibly TRBD1 (5 bases). V was clipped by 6 bases and J by 1 base, with 15 bases between them. CDR1 and CDR2 from the germline V gene are LGHDT and YNNKEL (reference sequence). This CDR3 is built from 15 residues. The CDR3 protein is CASRKWTPPNTEAFF. As DNA, the CDR3 is TGTGCCAGCAGAAAATGGACACCTCCGAACACTGAAGCTTTCTTT.

The chain links TRBV5-4 to TRBJ1-4; a weak D match, TRBD1 (6 bases). CDR1 and CDR2 from the germline V gene are SGHNT and YYREEE (reference sequence). This CDR3 has 15 amino acids. V was trimmed by 3 bases and J by 8 bases, leaving 17 bases between them. CDR3 DNA sequence: TGTGCCAGCAGCTCACAATCAGGGGTTGACGAAAAACTGTTTTTT. It specifies CASSSQSGVDEKLFF. The whole variable domain, remainder taken from reference TRBV5-4 and TRBJ1-4, is ETGVTQSPTHLIKTRGQQVTLRCSSQSGHNTVSWYQQALGQGPQFIFQYYREEENGRGNFPPRFSGLQFPNYSSELNVNALELDDSALYLCASSSQSGVDEKLFFGSGTQLSVL.

There are many counts of this clone. This sequence joins TRBV9 and TRBJ2-1; possible D gene TRBD1, 5 bases. V dropped 1 base and J dropped 0 bases, with 11 bases sitting between them. Germline V gene sequence: CDR1 SGDLS, CDR2 YYNGEE. CDR3 length: 16 amino acids. CDR3 sequence: CASSVYQGSSYNEQFF. Here the CDR3 DNA reads TGTGCCAGCAGCGTATATCAGGGCAGCTCCTACAATGAGCAGTTCTTC.

V is TRBV24-1 and J is TRBJ2-3; perhaps TRBD1 as D (5 bases). V lost 7 bases and J 5 bases, leaving 12 bases between the germline ends. The germline gives CDR1 KGHDR, CDR2 SFDVKD. The CDR3 runs to 13 residues. The CDR3 region is CATRRKGKDTQYF. CDR3 sequence (DNA): TGTGCCACCAGGCGGAAGGGGAAAGATACGCAGTATTTT.

This clone was picked up one time. This chain connects TRBV7-8 to TRBJ1-5; D call uncertain. The CDR3 is 14 amino acids. Per the germline V gene, CDR1 is SGHVS and CDR2 is FQNEAQ. Trimming left V 1 base short and J 9 bases short, with 13 bases between. CDR3 residues: CASSLGPMEPPQHF. The CDR3 DNA reads as TGTGCCAGCAGCTTAGGACCCATGGAGCCGCCCCAGCATTTT.

The rearrangement joins TRBV2 to TRBJ1-2, with 9 bases that match TRBD1. Germline V gene lookup returns CDR1 SNHLY and CDR2 FYNNEI. J gave up 7 bases and V 7 bases, and 7 bases lay outside the gene matches. CDR3 length: 13 residues. The CDR3 spells CASNYRGLGGYTF. CDR3 nucleotide sequence: TGTGCCAGCAATTACAGGGGGCTGGGTGGCTACACCTTC.

The rearrangement links TRBV27 to TRBJ1-2; D uncertain. CDR1 MNHEY and CDR2 SMNVEV come from the germline V gene (reference sequence). This CDR3 has 11 residues. Trimming cost V 4 bases and J 8 bases, with 8 bases left between them. CDR3 in amino acids: CASSSGGGYTF. The CDR3 DNA is TGTGCCAGCAGTTCAGGTGGCGGCTACACCTTC.

The gene calls are TRBV19 and TRBJ2-4; D gene ambiguous. V was shortened by 5 bases and J by 0 bases, with 11 bases between the two germline ends. This CDR3 comprises 15 residues. Germline CDR1 reads LNHDA; CDR2 reads SQIVND (reference sequence). CDR3 in amino acids: CASSEFTLAKNIQYF. CDR3 bases: TGTGCCAGTAGTGAATTTACTCTAGCCAAAAACATTCAGTACTTC.

The chain employs TRBV6-5 and TRBJ1-6; possibly TRBD1 for D (5 bases). The CDR3 sequence is 12 residues long. The germline CDR1 and CDR2 sequences are MNHEY and SVGAGI. V lost 8 bases and J lost 8, with 10 bases in between. The CDR3 DNA reads as TGTGCCAGCCGGCAGGGTGATTCACCCCTCCACTTT. The encoded protein is CASRQGDSPLHF.

This chain links TRBV7-9 with TRBJ1-1; maybe TRBD1 (5 bases). The CDR3 length is 14 residues. The germline CDR1 and CDR2 sequences are SEHNR and FQNEAQ (reference sequence). V was clipped by 1 base and J by 4 bases, with 10 bases between them. CDR3 DNA: TGTGCCAGCAGCTTAGTAGACGGGGGCACTGAAGCTTTCTTT. Translated, it gives CASSLVDGGTEAFF.

V gene TRBV11-3 combines with J gene TRBJ1-1; TRBD1 agrees at 8 bases. J gave up 2 bases and V 3 bases, and 2 bases lay outside the gene matches. Per germline, CDR1 SGHNT and CDR2 YENEEA. CDR3 length: 14 amino acids. DNA for the CDR3: TGTGCCAGCAGCTTGGGGACAGGAAACACTGAAGCTTTCTTT. Translated, it gives CASSLGTGNTEAFF.

V usage is TRBV28 and J usage is TRBJ2-7; D is undetermined. V was shortened by 7 bases and J by 7 bases, with 17 bases between the two germline ends. CDR3 length: 13 amino acids. Germline V CDR1 and CDR2: MDHEN, SYDVKM. The CDR3 bases are TGTGCCAGCACTCTCACCCGGGTTAGTGAGCAGTACTTC. Translating gives CASTLTRVSEQYF.

The rearrangement links TRBV7-3 to TRBJ1-2, with a tentative D call TRBD1 (5 bases). The CDR3 has 13 residues. Trimming took 1 base from V and 8 from J, leaving 11 bases between them. Germline-derived CDR1 and CDR2 are SGHTA and FQGTGA. In DNA, the CDR3 is TGTGCCAGCAGCTTAAATACGGAGGGGGGCTACACCTTC. This translates into CASSLNTEGGYTF.

The J gene is TRBJ1-5, the V gene TRBV18, with 8 nucleotides matching TRBD1. The germline gives CDR1 KGHSH, CDR2 LQKENI. V was pared by 6 bases and J by 7 bases, with 5 bases of the junction left unmatched. The CDR3 covers 13 residues. CDR3 in amino acids: CASSQGADQPQHF. As DNA, the CDR3 is TGTGCCAGCTCGCAGGGGGCTGACCAGCCCCAGCATTTT. Full variable domain (remainder filled in from reference TRBV18 and TRBJ1-5): NAGVMQNPRHLVRRRGQEARLRCSPMKGHSHVYWYRQLPEEGLKFMVYLQKENIIDESGMPKERFSAEFPKEGPSILRIQQVVRGDSAAYFCASSQGADQPQHFGDGTRLSIL.

The chain is built from TRBV6-2 or TRBV6-3 and TRBJ2-1; D possibly corresponds to TRBD2 (6 bases). Germline V CDR1 and CDR2: MNHEY, SVGEGT. V was pared by 6 bases and J by 2 bases, with 17 bases between. The CDR3 has 16 residues. DNA of the CDR3: TGTGCCAGCAGCCCCCTCCGGGACTGGCCCTACAATGAGCAGTTCTTC. Translation: CASSPLRDWPYNEQFF.

The chain combines TRBV24-1 with TRBJ2-3; 10 bases fit TRBD2. The V gene end was trimmed by 1 base and the J gene end by 2 bases; junction bases not matched to a gene: 11. The CDR3 is made up of 19 amino acids. CDR1 is KGHDR and CDR2 is SFDVKD in the germline V gene. Here the CDR3 reads CATSDFKGLAVRVTDTQYF. CDR3 DNA: TGTGCCACCAGTGATTTTAAAGGACTAGCGGTCCGAGTCACAGATACGCAGTATTTT.

A single count supports this clone. V usage is TRBV7-9 and J usage is TRBJ2-4, with 8 nucleotides matching TRBD1. The CDR3 covers 14 residues. V shed 5 bases, J shed 7 bases, and the junction held 7 bases outside the gene matches. Looked up from germline, CDR1 is SEHNR and CDR2 is FQNEAQ (reference sequence). CDR3 nucleotide sequence: TGTGCCAGCAGCCCCCGACAGGGGAGGAACATTCAGTACTTC. This encodes CASSPRQGRNIQYF.

The J gene is TRBJ1-2, the V gene TRBV11-1, with D tentatively TRBD1 (6 bases). There are 13 residues in the CDR3. The germline V gene encodes CDR1 SGHAT and CDR2 FQDESV (reference sequence). Trimming stripped 5 bases from V and 3 bases from J, with 10 bases between. The DNA for the CDR3 is TGTGCCAGCAGCCCCCAGGGGTACTATGGCTACACCTTC. This translates into CASSPQGYYGYTF.

The chain carries TRBV29-1 and TRBJ2-3; a possible D gene is TRBD1 (6 bases). Trimming took off 4 bases at V and 1 base at J, with 18 bases between the two ends. Per germline, CDR1 SQVTM and CDR2 ANQGSEA. CDR3 length equals 16 residues. The CDR3 region has the DNA TGCAGCGTTGTACAGGGACCGACCCCACGCACAGATACGCAGTATTTT. Amino acids: CSVVQGPTPRTDTQYF.